One sample yielded the 21 T cell receptor beta chains listed below, sequenced in a study of CXCR3-negative and CXCR3-positive naive CD8 T cells. Carrying UMI labels, the TRB cDNA libraries were prepared through 5' RACE. TCRdb re-called the 5' RACE reads; every CDR3 protein appears as one record, without DNA. Its table lists 45,000 to 65,000 distinct CDR3 sequences. The sample was memory CD8+ T cells from blood. The source is a human donor in good health. Some clones in this sample may be carry-over from other donors' samples.

The chain joins TRBV9 to TRBJ2-5; TCRdb designates TRBD2, a call that cannot be tested without DNA. Germline V lookup: CDR1 SGDLS, CDR2 YYNGEE. The CDR3 spans 16 residues. The CDR3 here is CASSARLEGTRETQYF.

The V call is TRBV2, the J call TRBJ1-3; with no DNA, the TCRdb D assignment of TRBD1 cannot be verified. The CDR3 extends over 17 amino acids. Germline lookup yields CDR1 SNHLY and CDR2 FYNNEI. CDR3 loop: CASSEPGQSASGNTIYF.

This chain connects TRBV12-5 to TRBJ1-1; TCRdb calls TRBD1, which cannot be checked without DNA. Germline CDR1 reads LGHNT; CDR2 reads FRNRAP. The CDR3 has 15 amino acids. The CDR3 is CASGLGTGFLTEAFF. The entire variable domain, with the rest obtained from reference TRBV12-5 and TRBJ1-1, is as follows: DARVTQTPRHKVTEMGQEVTMRCQPILGHNTVFWYRQTMMQGLELLAYFRNRAPLDDSGMPKDRFSAEMPDATLATLKIQPSEPRDSAVYFCASGLGTGFLTEAFFGQGTRLTVV.

J is TRBJ1-4 and V is TRBV5-1. Per the germline V gene, CDR1 is SGHRS and CDR2 is YFSETQ. The CDR3 is 15 residues long. CDR3 protein: CASSPSGREDEKLFF.

The V gene is TRBV28, the J gene TRBJ2-1; TCRdb returns TRBD2, unconfirmable since there is no DNA. This CDR3 is built from 15 residues. In germline, CDR1 is MDHEN, CDR2 SYDVKM. The CDR3 region is CASSLGLAGPNEQFF.

The chain links TRBV19 to TRBJ2-2. Germline V gene sequence: CDR1 LNHDA, CDR2 SQIVND (reference sequence). CDR3 length: 14 residues. The CDR3 region is CASSKHAGTGELFF.

The chain is built from TRBV29-1 and TRBJ2-1; TCRdb outputs TRBD2, but without DNA this stays unchecked. Germline CDR1 and CDR2: SQVTM and ANQGSEA. The CDR3 spans 14 residues. The CDR3 region is CSIDQAGEYNEQFF.

The chain has TRBV20-1 and TRBJ2-6. The CDR3 runs 13 residues. Germline V gives CDR1 DFQATT, CDR2 SNEGSKA (reference sequence). The CDR3 sequence: CSAKGAGANVLTF.

The rearrangement joins TRBV11-2 to TRBJ1-2; with no DNA, the TCRdb D assignment of TRBD1 cannot be verified. Per the germline V gene, CDR1 is SGHAT and CDR2 is FQNNGV. This CDR3 spans 17 amino acids. The CDR3 protein is CASSLDSSPHLGYGYTF. Using reference TRBV11-2 and TRBJ1-2 for the parts outside the CDR3, the full variable domain is EAGVAQSPRYKIIEKRQSVAFWCNPISGHATLYWYQQILGQGPKLLIQFQNNGVVDDSQLPKDRFSAERLKGVDSTLKIQPAKLEDSAVYLCASSLDSSPHLGYGYTFGSGTRLTVV.

V usage is TRBV15 and J usage is TRBJ2-1; the TRBD2 assignment by TCRdb is unverifiable without DNA. Germline CDR1 and CDR2: LNHNV and YYDKDF (reference sequence). The CDR3 contains 15 residues. CDR3 protein: CATSRETSGPNEQLF. The full variable domain, rest sourced from reference TRBV15 and TRBJ2-1, is DAMVIQNPRYQVTQFGKPVTLSCSQTLNHNVMYWYQQKSSQAPKLLFHYYDKDFNNEADTPDNFQSRRPNTSFCFLDIRSPGLGDTAMYLCATSRETSGPNEQLFGPGTRLTVL.

The J gene is TRBJ2-1, the V gene TRBV29-1; TCRdb outputs TRBD2, but without DNA this stays unchecked. There are 13 residues in the CDR3. Germline-derived CDR1 and CDR2 are SQVTM and ANQGSEA. CDR3 residues: CSVGLAGRDEQFF.

This chain joins TRBV20-1 and TRBJ2-5; TCRdb picks TRBD2, but there is no DNA to check that call. Germline V CDR1 and CDR2: DFQATT, SNEGSKA (reference sequence). This CDR3 is built from 14 residues. The CDR3 here is CSARGTSPQETQYF.

V gene TRBV29-1 combines with J gene TRBJ2-2. The CDR3 loop spans 12 amino acids. Germline lookup yields CDR1 SQVTM and CDR2 ANQGSEA. This CDR3 is CSVEWSTGELFF.

The chain has TRBV12-3 or TRBV12-4 and TRBJ2-1; TCRdb reports TRBD2, a call that lacks DNA to check it against. The CDR3 is made up of 13 amino acids. The CDR3 sequence is CASSPGLAAEQFF.

The V gene is TRBV28, the J gene TRBJ1-5. This CDR3 is 13 amino acids long. CDR1 MDHEN and CDR2 SYDVKM come from the germline V gene. This CDR3 reads CASSLPSDQPQHF.

The CDR3 reads CASIYGSEQYF. The rearrangement uses TRBV2 and TRBJ2-7. The CDR3 has 11 residues. The germline V gene encodes CDR1 SNHLY and CDR2 FYNNEI.

The V and J genes are TRBV5-1 and TRBJ2-7; as DNA is missing, the TRBD1 call by TCRdb cannot be tested. The CDR3 length is 19 residues. In germline, CDR1 is SGHRS, CDR2 YFSETQ. CDR3 loop: CASSLWGTGNKAGTYEQYF.

The chain joins TRBV7-6 to TRBJ2-1; with no DNA, the TCRdb D assignment of TRBD1 cannot be verified. The CDR3 covers 17 residues. CDR1 and CDR2 (germline): SGHVS, FNYEAQ. CDR3 sequence: CASSLGLAGAMYNEQFF.

The chain joins TRBV6-5 to TRBJ2-2. The CDR3 is made up of 13 amino acids. Germline V gives CDR1 MNHEY, CDR2 SVGAGI. The CDR3 reads CASSYFETGELFF.

V usage is TRBV5-1 and J usage is TRBJ1-2; TCRdb proposes TRBD1, but this gene call is untestable without DNA. The CDR3 contains 14 residues. Germline assignment: CDR1 SGHRS and CDR2 YFSETQ. CDR3 loop: CASSPGTGNYGYTF.

The V call is TRBV7-2, the J call TRBJ2-3; TCRdb calls TRBD2, which cannot be checked without DNA. Looked up from germline, CDR1 is SGHTA and CDR2 is FQGNSA. The CDR3 sequence is 18 residues long. CDR3 sequence reads: CASSLAVLAGGGADTQYF. Together with reference TRBV7-2 and TRBJ2-3, the CDR3 gives the full variable domain: GAGVSQSPSNKVTEKGKDVELRCDPISGHTALYWYRQSLGQGLEFLIYFQGNSAPDKSGLPSDRFSAERTGGSVSTLTIQRTQQEDSAVYLCASSLAVLAGGGADTQYFGPGTRLTVL.